This TCR beta chain was sequenced in a study of OX40 agonist ivuxolimab in advanced cancers. Study details: An agonistic anti-OX40 (CD134) antibody, ivuxolimab, was used to treat the patients.

After removal of 5 bases from V and 4 bases from J, the junction contained 10 bases not matched to a gene. Per germline, CDR1 MNHEY and CDR2 SMNVEV (reference sequence). The CDR3 contains 16 residues. Sequencing used immunoSEQ multiplex PCR; TCRdb keeps in-frame clones, though not all of them. The sample carries some 19,000 clones, roughly 89% recorded once. The sequenced sample was CD4+ or CD8+ T cells sorted from blood, obtained in a trial of the OX40 agonist ivuxolimab. V and J are TRBV27 and TRBJ2-2; 7 bases map to TRBD2. The clonotype comes from an adult with an advanced solid tumor such as melanoma, head and neck, liver or kidney cancer. The CDR3 DNA is TGTGCCAGCAGTCCGTGGGAGGGCGAGTCCACCGGGGAGCTGTTTTTT. It is translated as CASSPWEGESTGELFF.